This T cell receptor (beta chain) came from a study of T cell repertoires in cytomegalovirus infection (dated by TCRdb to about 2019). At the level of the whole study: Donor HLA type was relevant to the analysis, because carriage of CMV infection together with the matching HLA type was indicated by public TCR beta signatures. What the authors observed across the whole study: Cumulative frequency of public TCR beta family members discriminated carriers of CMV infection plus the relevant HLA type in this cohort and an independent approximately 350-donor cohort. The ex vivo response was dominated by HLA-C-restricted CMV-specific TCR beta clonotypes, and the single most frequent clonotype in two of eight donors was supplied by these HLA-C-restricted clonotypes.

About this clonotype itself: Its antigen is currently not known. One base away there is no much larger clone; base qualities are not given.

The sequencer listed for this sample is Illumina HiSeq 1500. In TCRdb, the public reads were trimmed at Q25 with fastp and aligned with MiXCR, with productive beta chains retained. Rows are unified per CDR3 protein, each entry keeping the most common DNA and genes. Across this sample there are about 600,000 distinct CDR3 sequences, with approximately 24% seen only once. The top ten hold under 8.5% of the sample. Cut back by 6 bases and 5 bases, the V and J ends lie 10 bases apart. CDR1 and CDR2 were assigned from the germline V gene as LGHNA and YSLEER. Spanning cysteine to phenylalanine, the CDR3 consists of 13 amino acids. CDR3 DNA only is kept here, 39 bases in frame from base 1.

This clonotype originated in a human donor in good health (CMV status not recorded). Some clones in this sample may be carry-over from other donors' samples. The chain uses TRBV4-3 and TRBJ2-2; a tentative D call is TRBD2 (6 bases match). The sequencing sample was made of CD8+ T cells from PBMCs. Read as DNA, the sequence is TGCGCCAGCAGTCATGGGGGGACCGGGGAGCTGTTTTTT. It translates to CASSHGGTGELFF.